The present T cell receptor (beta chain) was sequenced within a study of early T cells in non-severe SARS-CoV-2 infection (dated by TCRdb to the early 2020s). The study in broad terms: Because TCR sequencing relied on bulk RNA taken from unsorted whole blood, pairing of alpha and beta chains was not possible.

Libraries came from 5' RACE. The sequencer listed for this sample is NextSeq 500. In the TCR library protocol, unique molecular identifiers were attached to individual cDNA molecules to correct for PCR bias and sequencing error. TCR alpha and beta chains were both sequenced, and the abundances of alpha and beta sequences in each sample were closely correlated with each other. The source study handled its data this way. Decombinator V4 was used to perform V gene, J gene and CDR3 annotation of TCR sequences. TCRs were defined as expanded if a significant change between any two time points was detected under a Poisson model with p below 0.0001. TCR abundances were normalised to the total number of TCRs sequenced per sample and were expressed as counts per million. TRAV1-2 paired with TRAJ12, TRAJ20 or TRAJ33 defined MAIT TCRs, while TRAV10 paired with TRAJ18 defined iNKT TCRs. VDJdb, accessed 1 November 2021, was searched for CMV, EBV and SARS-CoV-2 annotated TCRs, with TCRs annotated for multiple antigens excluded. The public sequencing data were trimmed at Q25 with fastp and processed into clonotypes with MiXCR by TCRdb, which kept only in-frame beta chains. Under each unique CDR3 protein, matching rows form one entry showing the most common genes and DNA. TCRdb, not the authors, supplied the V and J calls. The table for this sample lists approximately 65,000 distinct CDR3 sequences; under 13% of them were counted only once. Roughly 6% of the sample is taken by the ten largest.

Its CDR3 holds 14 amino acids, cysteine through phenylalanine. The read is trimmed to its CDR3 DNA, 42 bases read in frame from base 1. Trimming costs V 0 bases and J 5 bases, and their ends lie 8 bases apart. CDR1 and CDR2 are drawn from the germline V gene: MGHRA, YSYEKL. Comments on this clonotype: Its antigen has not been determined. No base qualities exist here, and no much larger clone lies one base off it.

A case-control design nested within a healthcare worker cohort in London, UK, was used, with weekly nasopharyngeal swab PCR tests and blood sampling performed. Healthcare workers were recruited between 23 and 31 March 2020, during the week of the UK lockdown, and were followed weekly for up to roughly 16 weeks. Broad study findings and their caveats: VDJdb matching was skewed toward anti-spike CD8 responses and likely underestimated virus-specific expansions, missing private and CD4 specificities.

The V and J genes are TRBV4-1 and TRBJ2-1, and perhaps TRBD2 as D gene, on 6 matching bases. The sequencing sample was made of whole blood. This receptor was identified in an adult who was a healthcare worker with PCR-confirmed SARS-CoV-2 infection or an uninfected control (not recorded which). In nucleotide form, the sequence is TGCGCCAGCAGCCAAGAGGAGGGTCACAATGAGCAGTTCTTC. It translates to CASSQEEGHNEQFF.